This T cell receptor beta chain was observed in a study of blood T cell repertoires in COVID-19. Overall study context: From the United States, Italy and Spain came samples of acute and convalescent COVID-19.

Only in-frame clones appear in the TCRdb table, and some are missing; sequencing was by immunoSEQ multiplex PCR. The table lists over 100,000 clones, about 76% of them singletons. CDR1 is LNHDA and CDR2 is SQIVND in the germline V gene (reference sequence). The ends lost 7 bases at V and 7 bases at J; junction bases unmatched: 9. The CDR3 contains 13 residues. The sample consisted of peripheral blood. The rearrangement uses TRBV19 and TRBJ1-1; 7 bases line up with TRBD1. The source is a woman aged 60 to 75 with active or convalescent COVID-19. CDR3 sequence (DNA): TGTGCCAGTAAAAGGCAGGGGGGTATTGAAGCTTTCTTT. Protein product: CASKRQGGIEAFF.